These 21 T cell receptor beta chains came from one sample sequenced in a study of identical twins. TCRdb reanalysed the 5' RACE reads using MiXCR and keeps one entry per CDR3 protein. The sample lists about 520,000 distinct CDR3 sequences, about 20% seen once, with 0.91% in the top ten. Another study also made use of these data, one on T cells expressing NK-cell markers.

The specimen sequenced was CD4+ T cells sorted from blood. These receptor sequences come from a woman under 30 in good health.

This chain connects TRBV20-1 to TRBJ2-7; the match to TRBD2 covers 7 bases. CDR1 and CDR2 from the germline V gene are DFQATT and SNEGSKA (reference sequence). The V gene end was trimmed by 3 bases and the J gene end by 0 bases; junction bases not matched to a gene: 5. This CDR3 region has 14 residues. CDR3: CSASSLANSYEQYF. The CDR3 nucleotides are TGCAGTGCTAGTTCACTAGCGAACTCCTACGAGCAGTACTTC.

This clonotype came up many times. The V and J genes are TRBV20-1 and TRBJ2-2; perhaps TRBD2 as D (6 bases). The germline gives CDR1 DFQATT, CDR2 SNEGSKA (reference sequence). The V end was cut by 5 bases, the J end by 8 bases, with 15 bases between. The CDR3 length is 13 residues. The CDR3 DNA reads as TGCAGTGCTCCTGGGACTTCCTTAGGGGAGCTGTTTTTT. Its translation is CSAPGTSLGELFF.

The rearrangement joins TRBV12-3 or TRBV12-4 to TRBJ1-1, with D tentatively TRBD1 (5 bases). The CDR3 covers 15 residues. The V and J ends lost 2 bases and 4 bases respectively, with 14 bases between them. In nucleotides, the CDR3 is TGTGCCAGCAGTTTAAGCGCAGGGCGAATCACTGAAGCTTTCTTT. The encoded protein is CASSLSAGRITEAFF.

The chain joins TRBV4-2 to TRBJ2-2; 9 nucleotides match TRBD2. This CDR3 contains 17 residues. The V gene end was trimmed by 1 base and the J gene end by 3 bases; junction bases not matched to a gene: 6. CDR1 is LGHNA, CDR2 YNFKEQ, per germline. CDR3 nucleotide sequence: TGTGCCAGCAGCCAAGGGGTGCGGGGGGGCGACACCGGGGAGCTGTTTTTT. It codes for CASSQGVRGGDTGELFF.

This clonotype came up many times. The rearrangement joins TRBV20-1 to TRBJ2-5; unclear D gene. V shed 2 bases and J shed 5 bases, with 6 bases lying between them. This CDR3 has 11 residues. The germline V gene encodes CDR1 DFQATT and CDR2 SNEGSKA (reference sequence). CDR3 residues: CSARTGETQYF. CDR3 coding DNA: TGCAGTGCTAGAACCGGGGAGACCCAGTACTTC.

A few counts support this clonotype. V gene TRBV4-3 combines with J gene TRBJ2-1; D possibly corresponds to TRBD2 (5 bases). Germline V gene sequence: CDR1 LGHNA, CDR2 YSLEER. V was trimmed by 4 bases and J by 9 bases, leaving 16 bases between them. The CDR3 is 14 amino acids. DNA for the CDR3: TGCGCCAGCAGCCTCGAGGGCCGATTTTCTGAGCAGTTCTTC. Protein product: CASSLEGRFSEQFF.

This clonotype appeared a few times. J is TRBJ1-6 and V is TRBV7-9; TRBD1 aligns across 7 bases. V lost 6 bases to trimming and J lost 5 bases; unmatched junction nucleotides: 4. Germline V gene data show CDR1 as SEHNR and CDR2 as FQNEAQ (reference sequence). The CDR3 is 14 amino acids. The chain's CDR3 is CASRSQGDNSPLHF. CDR3 nucleotides: TGTGCCAGCAGGTCGCAGGGGGATAATTCACCCCTCCACTTT.

This clonotype was seen a few times. The chain recombines TRBV6-5 with TRBJ1-2; D unclear. V lost 0 bases and J 5 bases, leaving 13 bases between the germline ends. Germline V gives CDR1 MNHEY, CDR2 SVGAGI. The CDR3 is 15 residues long. CDR3 in amino acids: CASSYSVPGNYGYTF. Written as DNA, the CDR3 is TGTGCCAGCAGTTACTCGGTCCCAGGCAATTATGGCTACACCTTC.

The genes are TRBV20-1 and TRBJ1-1; no reliable D call. V gave up 6 bases and J gave up 1 base, with 15 bases separating them. CDR1 is DFQATT, CDR2 SNEGSKA, per germline (reference sequence). This CDR3 spans 14 amino acids. The CDR3 here is CSALRAEGNTEAFF. The CDR3 DNA sequence: TGCAGTGCGCTAAGGGCCGAGGGGAACACTGAAGCTTTCTTT.

This rearrangement joins TRBV7-9 to TRBJ2-1; no reliable D call. The CDR3 sequence is 17 residues long. Per germline, CDR1 SEHNR and CDR2 FQNEAQ (reference sequence). V dropped 2 bases and J dropped 4 bases, with 18 bases sitting between them. This chain's CDR3 is CASSLFLEYGSYNEQFF. The CDR3 DNA reads as TGTGCCAGCAGCTTATTTTTGGAATACGGTTCGTACAATGAGCAGTTCTTC.

The CDR3, as DNA: TGTGCCAGCAGCCAAGTAGACAGAGGAGCTTTCTTT. Translating it yields CASSQVDRGAFF. The chain is built from TRBV12-3 or TRBV12-4 and TRBJ1-1, with D maybe TRBD1 (5 bases). Trimming pared 6 bases from V and 10 bases from J, leaving 15 bases between. This CDR3 contains 12 residues.

The rearrangement uses TRBV18 and TRBJ1-2; D unclear. Trimming shortened V by 8 bases and J by 2 bases, and 6 bases separated the two germline ends. This CDR3 has 11 amino acids. The V gene's germline CDR1 is KGHSH and CDR2 LQKENI. The CDR3: CASQNNYGYTF. Written as DNA, the CDR3 is TGTGCCAGCCAGAACAACTATGGCTACACCTTC.

This clonotype has a handful of counts. The V gene is TRBV18, the J gene TRBJ2-2, with 7 bases that match TRBD1. The germline V gene has CDR1 KGHSH and CDR2 LQKENI. The junction had 1 base not matched to a gene; V was cut back by 1 base and J by 2 bases. The length of the CDR3 is 15 residues. The CDR3 nucleotides are TGTGCCAGCTCACCACGGGACAGCAACACCGGGGAGCTGTTTTTT. It specifies CASSPRDSNTGELFF.

This chain joins TRBV7-2 and TRBJ2-1; D is ambiguous. This CDR3 is 16 amino acids long. V gave up 3 bases and J gave up 9 bases, with 21 bases separating them. Germline-derived CDR1 and CDR2 are SGHTA and FQGNSA. CDR3 DNA sequence: TGTGCCAGCAGCTTCCCCGGAATGGGTTCCTTCGGTGAGCAGTTCTTC. Translation gives CASSFPGMGSFGEQFF.

The chain is built from TRBV10-3 and TRBJ2-7; 7 bases map to TRBD2. The CDR3 is 13 amino acids. From germline, CDR1 is ENHRY and CDR2 SYGVKD. The V segment lost 7 bases and the J segment 2 bases; nucleotides outside the gene matches: 5. The CDR3 here is CAIKAGETYEQYF. CDR3 nucleotide sequence: TGTGCCATCAAGGCGGGAGAAACCTACGAGCAGTACTTC.

With respect to this clonotype: At one boundary the junction diverges from the germline segment, which might be a read error. The rearrangement uses TRBV10-3 and TRBJ2-2, with D tentatively TRBD1 or TRBD2 (5 bases each). The V gene's germline CDR1 is ENHRY and CDR2 SYGVKD. The CDR3 is 15 residues long. CDR3 nucleotides: TGTGCCATCAGTGAGTCTCTAGGGACCACCGGGAAGCTGTTTTTT. It yields the protein CAISESLGTTGKLFF.

In its sample, this clonotype was seen a few times. V usage is TRBV2 and J usage is TRBJ1-1, with 9 bases that match TRBD1. The CDR3 runs to 13 residues. CDR1 SNHLY and CDR2 FYNNEI come from the germline V gene. V dropped 7 bases and J dropped 5; count of bases not matched to a gene: 5. CDR3 amino acids: CASTPDRGTEAFF. As DNA, the CDR3 is TGTGCCAGCACCCCGGACAGGGGAACTGAAGCTTTCTTT.

This clonotype has ten or more counts. The rearrangement links TRBV20-1 to TRBJ2-1, with D tentatively TRBD2 (6 bases). This CDR3 region has 16 residues. V lost 3 bases, J lost 1 base, and 16 bases lay in between. Germline V CDR1 and CDR2: DFQATT, SNEGSKA (reference sequence). CDR3 residues: CSARGISGGSYNEQFF. For the CDR3, the DNA is TGCAGTGCTAGGGGGATATCTGGAGGGTCCTACAATGAGCAGTTCTTC.

The J gene is TRBJ1-1, the V gene TRBV12-3 or TRBV12-4; D is perhaps TRBD1 (5 bases). The CDR3 contains 14 residues. Trimming left V 1 base short and J 4 bases short, with 10 bases between. The CDR3 bases are TGTGCCAGCAGTTTAGGGGGCGGGGTCACTGAAGCTTTCTTT. It specifies CASSLGGGVTEAFF.

V is TRBV7-9 and J is TRBJ2-6, with no clear D. The CDR3 consists of 15 residues. The V end lost 0 bases, the J end lost 8 bases, and 11 bases lay between the germline ends. Per the germline V gene, CDR1 is SEHNR and CDR2 is FQNEAQ (reference sequence). As DNA, the CDR3 is TGTGCCAGCAGCTTAGCCTATCCTTTGACCAACGTCCTGACTTTC. Its translation: CASSLAYPLTNVLTF.

A few counts support this clonotype. The rearrangement links TRBV27 to TRBJ2-5, with 9 bases aligning to TRBD1. CDR1 is MNHEY and CDR2 is SMNVEV in the germline V gene (reference sequence). The CDR3 is made up of 15 amino acids. The J segment lost 6 bases and the V segment lost 5 bases, leaving 10 bases of the junction unmatched. Here the CDR3 DNA reads TGTGCCAGCAGTCCTCGAACAGGGGGCCCGAAGACCCAGTACTTC. This encodes CASSPRTGGPKTQYF.